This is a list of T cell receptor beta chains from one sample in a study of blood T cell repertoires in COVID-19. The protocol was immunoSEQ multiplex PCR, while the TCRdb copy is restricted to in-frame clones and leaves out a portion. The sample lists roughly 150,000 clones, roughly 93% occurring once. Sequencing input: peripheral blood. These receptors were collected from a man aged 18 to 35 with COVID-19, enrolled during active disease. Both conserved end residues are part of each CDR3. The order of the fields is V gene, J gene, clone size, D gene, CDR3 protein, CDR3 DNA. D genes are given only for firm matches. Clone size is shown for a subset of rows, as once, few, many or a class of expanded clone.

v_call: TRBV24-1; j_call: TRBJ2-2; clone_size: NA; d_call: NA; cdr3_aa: CATTSGGAGELFF; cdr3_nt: TGTGCCACCACCTCGGGGGGCGCCGGGGAGCTGTTTTTT
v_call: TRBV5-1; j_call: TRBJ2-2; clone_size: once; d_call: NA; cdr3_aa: CASSLTGSTGELFF; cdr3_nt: TGCGCCAGCAGCTTAACAGGGTCCACCGGGGAGCTGTTTTTT
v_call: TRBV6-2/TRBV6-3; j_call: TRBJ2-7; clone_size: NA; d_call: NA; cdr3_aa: CASSSVHYEQYF; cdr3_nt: TGTGCCAGCAGCTCCGTACACTACGAGCAGTACTTC
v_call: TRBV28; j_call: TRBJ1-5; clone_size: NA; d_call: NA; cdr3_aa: CASSGQFSSQPQHF; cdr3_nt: TGTGCCAGCAGTGGACAGTTTTCAAGTCAGCCCCAGCATTTT
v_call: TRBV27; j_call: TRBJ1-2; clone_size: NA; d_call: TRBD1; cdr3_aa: CASSLRTGGNGYTF; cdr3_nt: TGTGCCAGCAGTTTAAGGACAGGGGGCAATGGCTACACCTTC
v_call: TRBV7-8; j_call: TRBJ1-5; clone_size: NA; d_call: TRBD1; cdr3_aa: CASSLYRGLNQPQHF; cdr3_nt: TGTGCCAGCAGCTTATACAGGGGGCTCAATCAGCCCCAGCATTTT
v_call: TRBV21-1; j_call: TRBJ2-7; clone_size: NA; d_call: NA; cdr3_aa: CASSKRSGCDSYEQYF; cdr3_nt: TGTGCCAGCAGCAAAAGGTCAGGGTGTGACTCCTACGAGCAGTACTTC
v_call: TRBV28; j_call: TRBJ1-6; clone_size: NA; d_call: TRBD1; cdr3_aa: CASSLPGGDSPLHF; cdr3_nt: TGTGCCAGCAGTTTACCAGGGGGCGATTCACCCCTCCACTTT
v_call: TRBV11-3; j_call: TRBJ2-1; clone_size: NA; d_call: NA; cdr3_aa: CASSLSPYNEQFF; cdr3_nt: TGTGCCAGCAGCTTAAGCCCCTACAATGAGCAGTTCTTC
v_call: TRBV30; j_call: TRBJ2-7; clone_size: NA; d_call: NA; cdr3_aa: CAWSSGSYEQYF; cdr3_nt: TGTGCCTGGAGCTCAGGTAGCTACGAGCAGTACTTC
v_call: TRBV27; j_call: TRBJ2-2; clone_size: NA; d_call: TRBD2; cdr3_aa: CASGLAGANTGELFF; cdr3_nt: TGTGCCTCGGGACTAGCGGGCGCGAACACCGGGGAGCTGTTTTTT
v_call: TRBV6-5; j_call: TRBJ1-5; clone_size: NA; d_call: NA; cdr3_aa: CASRFDRNQPQHF; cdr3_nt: TGTGCCAGCAGGTTTGACAGGAATCAGCCCCAGCATTTT
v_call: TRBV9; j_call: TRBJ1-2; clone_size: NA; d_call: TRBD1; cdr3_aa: CASSVNRDSDYGYTF; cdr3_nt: TGTGCCAGCAGCGTCAACCGGGACAGTGACTATGGCTACACCTTC
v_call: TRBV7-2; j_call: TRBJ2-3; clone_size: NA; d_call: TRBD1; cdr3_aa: CASSLRDRWGDTQYF; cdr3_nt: TGTGCCAGCAGCCTCCGGGACAGATGGGGAGATACGCAGTATTTT
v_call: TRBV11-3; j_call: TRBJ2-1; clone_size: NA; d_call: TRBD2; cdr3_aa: CASSSLAGGPQFF; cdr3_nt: TGTGCCAGCAGCTCCCTAGCGGGAGGGCCCCAGTTCTTC
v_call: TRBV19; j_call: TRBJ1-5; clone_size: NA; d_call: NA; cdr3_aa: CASSTTQSGYQPQHF; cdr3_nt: TGTGCCAGTAGTACCACCCAGTCAGGGTATCAGCCCCAGCATTTT
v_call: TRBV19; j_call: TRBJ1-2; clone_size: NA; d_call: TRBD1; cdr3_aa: CASSVETGGVGYGYTF; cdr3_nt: TGTGCCAGTAGTGTCGAGACAGGGGGCGTTGGCTATGGCTACACCTTC
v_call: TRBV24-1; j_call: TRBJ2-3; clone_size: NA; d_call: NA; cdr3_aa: CATSDPAATSRGDTQYF; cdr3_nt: TGTGCCACCAGTGATCCCGCCGCGACATCAAGGGGAGATACGCAGTATTTT
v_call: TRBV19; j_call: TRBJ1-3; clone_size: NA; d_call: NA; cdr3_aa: CASSTGRSSGNTIYF; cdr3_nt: TGTGCCAGTAGTACAGGGCGAAGCTCTGGAAACACCATATATTTT
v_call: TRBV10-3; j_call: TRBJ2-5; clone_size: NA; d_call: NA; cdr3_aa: CAISDRLWYQETQYF; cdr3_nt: TGTGCCATCAGTGACAGGCTTTGGTACCAAGAGACCCAGTACTTC
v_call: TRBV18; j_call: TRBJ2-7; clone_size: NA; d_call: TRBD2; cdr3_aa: CASSPGGGYYEQYF; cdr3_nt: TGTGCCAGCTCACCAGGCGGGGGATACTACGAGCAGTACTTC
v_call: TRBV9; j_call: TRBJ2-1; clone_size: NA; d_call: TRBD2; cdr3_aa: CASSGSSGRMIHEQFF; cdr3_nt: TGTGCCAGCAGCGGGTCTAGCGGGAGGATGATCCATGAGCAGTTCTTC
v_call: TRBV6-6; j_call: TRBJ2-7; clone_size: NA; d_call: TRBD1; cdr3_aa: CASNTGGSYEQYF; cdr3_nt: TGTGCCAGCAATACAGGGGGCTCCTACGAGCAGTACTTC
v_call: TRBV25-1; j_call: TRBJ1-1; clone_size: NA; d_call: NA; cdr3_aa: CASSDTRTNTEAFF; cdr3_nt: TGTGCCAGCAGTGACACCAGAACGAACACTGAAGCTTTCTTT
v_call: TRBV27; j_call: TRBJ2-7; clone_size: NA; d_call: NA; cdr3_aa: CASSSLGTPGEQYF; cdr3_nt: TGTGCCAGCAGCTCCCTCGGGACACCCGGCGAGCAGTACTTC
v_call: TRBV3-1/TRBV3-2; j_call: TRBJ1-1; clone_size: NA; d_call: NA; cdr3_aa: CASSQGSHTEAFF; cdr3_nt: TGTGCCAGCAGCCAAGGGAGTCACACTGAAGCTTTCTTT
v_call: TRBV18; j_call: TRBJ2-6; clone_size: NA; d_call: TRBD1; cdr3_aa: CASSPPGTGSSGANVLTF; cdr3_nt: TGTGCCAGCTCACCTCCCGGGACAGGGAGCTCTGGGGCCAACGTCCTGACTTTC
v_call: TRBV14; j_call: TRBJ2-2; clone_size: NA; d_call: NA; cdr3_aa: CASSPTRTNTGELFF; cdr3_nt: TGTGCCAGCAGCCCGACTAGGACCAACACCGGGGAGCTGTTTTTT
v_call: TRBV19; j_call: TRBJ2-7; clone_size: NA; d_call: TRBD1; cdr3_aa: CASTLGTGNIYEQYF; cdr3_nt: TGTGCCAGTACCCTCGGGACAGGGAATATCTACGAGCAGTACTTC
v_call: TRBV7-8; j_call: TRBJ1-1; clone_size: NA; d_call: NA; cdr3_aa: CASSLRYHTEAFF; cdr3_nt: TGTGCCAGCAGCCTGCGCTACCACACTGAAGCTTTCTTT
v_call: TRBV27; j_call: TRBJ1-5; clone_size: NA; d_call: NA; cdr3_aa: CASRQGYSNQPQHF; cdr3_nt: TGTGCCAGCAGACAGGGTTATAGCAATCAGCCCCAGCATTTT
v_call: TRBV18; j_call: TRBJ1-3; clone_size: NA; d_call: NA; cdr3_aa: CASSPPGHSYGNTIYF; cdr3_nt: TGTGCCAGCTCACCACCGGGCCATTCGTACGGAAACACCATATATTTT
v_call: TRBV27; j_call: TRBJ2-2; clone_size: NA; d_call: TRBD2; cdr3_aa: CASTRGGTSSFQGTGELFF; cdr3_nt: TGTGCCAGCACCCGGGGCGGGACTAGCTCCTTTCAGGGGACCGGGGAGCTGTTTTTT
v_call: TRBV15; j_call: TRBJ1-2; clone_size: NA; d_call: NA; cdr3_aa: CATSARGADGYTF; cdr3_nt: TGTGCCACCAGCGCCCGGGGGGCAGATGGCTACACCTTC
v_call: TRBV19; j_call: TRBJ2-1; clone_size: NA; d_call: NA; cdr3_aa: CASSILPMNEQFF; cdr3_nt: TGTGCCAGTAGTATTCTACCCATGAATGAGCAGTTCTTC
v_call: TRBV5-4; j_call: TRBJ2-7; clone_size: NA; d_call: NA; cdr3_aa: CASSLGLEQYF; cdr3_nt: TGTGCCAGCAGCTTAGGACTCGAGCAGTACTTC
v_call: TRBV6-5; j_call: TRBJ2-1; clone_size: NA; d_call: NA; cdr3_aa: CASSSDYYYSYNEQFF; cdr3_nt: TGTGCCAGCAGTTCTGACTACTACTACTCCTACAATGAGCAGTTCTTC
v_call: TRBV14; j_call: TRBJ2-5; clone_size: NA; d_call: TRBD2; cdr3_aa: CASSPRAGEQETQYF; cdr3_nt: TGTGCCAGCAGCCCTCGGGCGGGAGAGCAAGAGACCCAGTACTTC
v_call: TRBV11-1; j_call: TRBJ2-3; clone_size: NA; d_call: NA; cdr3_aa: CASSPGRPGPDTQYF; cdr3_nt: TGTGCCAGCAGCCCGGGGAGGCCAGGCCCAGATACGCAGTATTTT
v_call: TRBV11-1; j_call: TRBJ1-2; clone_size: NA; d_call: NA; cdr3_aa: CASSPVRGRQHYGYTF; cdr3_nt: TGTGCCAGCAGCCCAGTACGGGGAAGACAACACTATGGCTACACCTTC
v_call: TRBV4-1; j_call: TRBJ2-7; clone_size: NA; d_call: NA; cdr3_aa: CASSPLVAPQQYF; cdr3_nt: TGCGCCAGCAGCCCCTTAGTTGCCCCCCAGCAGTACTTC
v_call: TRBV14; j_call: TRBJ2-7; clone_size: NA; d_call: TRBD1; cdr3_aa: CASSQDFQDRAYEQYF; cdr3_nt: TGTGCCAGCAGCCAAGATTTCCAGGACAGGGCCTACGAGCAGTACTTC
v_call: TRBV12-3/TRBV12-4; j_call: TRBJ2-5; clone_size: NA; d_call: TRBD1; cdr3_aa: CASSLQGAETQYF; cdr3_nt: TGTGCCAGCAGTTTGCAGGGGGCAGAGACCCAGTACTTC
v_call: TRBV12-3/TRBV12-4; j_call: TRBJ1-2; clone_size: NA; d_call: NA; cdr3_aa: CASSRTAAYGYTF; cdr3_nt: TGTGCCAGCAGTCGGACAGCCGCCTATGGCTACACCTTC
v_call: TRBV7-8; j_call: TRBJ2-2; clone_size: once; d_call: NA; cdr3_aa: CASSKATANTGELFF; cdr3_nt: TGTGCCAGCAGCAAGGCGACAGCGAACACCGGGGAGCTGTTTTTT
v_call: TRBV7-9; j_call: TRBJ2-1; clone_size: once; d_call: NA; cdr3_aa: CASSGDRPNEQFF; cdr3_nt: TGTGCCAGCAGCGGCGACAGGCCCAATGAGCAGTTCTTC
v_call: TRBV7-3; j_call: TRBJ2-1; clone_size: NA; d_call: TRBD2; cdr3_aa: CASSLNLAASGGFSAPVF; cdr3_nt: TGTGCCAGCAGCTTAAATCTCGCGGCTAGCGGGGGTTTTTCTGCCCCAGTCTTC
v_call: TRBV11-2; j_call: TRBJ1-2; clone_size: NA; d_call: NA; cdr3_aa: CASSLVPDGYTF; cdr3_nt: TGTGCCAGCAGCTTAGTTCCCGATGGCTACACCTTC
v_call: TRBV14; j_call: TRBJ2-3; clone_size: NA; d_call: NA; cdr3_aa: CASSSRAPTDTQYF; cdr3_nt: TGTGCCAGTTCCTCCAGGGCCCCCACAGATACGCAGTATTTT
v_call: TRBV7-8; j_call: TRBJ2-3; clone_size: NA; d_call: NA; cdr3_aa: CASSLDPGADTQYF; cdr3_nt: TGTGCCAGCAGCTTAGACCCAGGGGCAGATACGCAGTATTTT
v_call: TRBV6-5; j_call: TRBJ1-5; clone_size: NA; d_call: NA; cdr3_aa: CASRKEVNQPQHF; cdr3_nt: TGTGCCAGCAGGAAAGAGGTCAATCAGCCCCAGCATTTT
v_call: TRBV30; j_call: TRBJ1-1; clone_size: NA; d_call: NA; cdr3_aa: CAWSRQTNTEAFF; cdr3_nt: TGTGCCTGGAGTCGGCAGACTAACACTGAAGCTTTCTTT
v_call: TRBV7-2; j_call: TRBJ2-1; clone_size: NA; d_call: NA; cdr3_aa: CASSLGGYSYNEQFF; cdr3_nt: TGTGCCAGCAGCTTAGGCGGGTACTCCTACAATGAGCAGTTCTTC